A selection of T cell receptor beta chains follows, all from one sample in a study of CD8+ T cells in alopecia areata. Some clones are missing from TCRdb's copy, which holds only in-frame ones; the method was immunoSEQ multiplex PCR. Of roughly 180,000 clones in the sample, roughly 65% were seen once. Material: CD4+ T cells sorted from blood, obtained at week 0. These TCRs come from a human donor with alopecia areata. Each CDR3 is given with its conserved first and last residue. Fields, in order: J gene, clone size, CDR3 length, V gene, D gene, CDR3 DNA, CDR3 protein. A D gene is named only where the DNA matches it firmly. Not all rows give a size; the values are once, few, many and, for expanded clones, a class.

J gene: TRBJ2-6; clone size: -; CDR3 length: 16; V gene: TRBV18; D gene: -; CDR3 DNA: TGTGCCAGCTCACCATTGGCACTCTCTGGGGCCAACGTCCTGACTTTC; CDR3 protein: CASSPLALSGANVLTF
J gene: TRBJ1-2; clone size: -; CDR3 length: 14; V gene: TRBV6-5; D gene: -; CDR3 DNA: TGTGCCAGCAGGGATTCCGGGCCCTCCCGGGGCTACACCTTC; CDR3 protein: CASRDSGPSRGYTF
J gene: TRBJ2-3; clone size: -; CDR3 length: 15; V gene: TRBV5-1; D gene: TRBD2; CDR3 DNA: TGCGCCAGCAGCTTGAGAGGGACTAGCGGGGATACGCAGTATTTT; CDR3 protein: CASSLRGTSGDTQYF
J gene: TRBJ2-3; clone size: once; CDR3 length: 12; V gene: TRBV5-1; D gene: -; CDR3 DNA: TGCGCCAGCAGCTTGTCGACGGATACGCAGTATTTT; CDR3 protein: CASSLSTDTQYF
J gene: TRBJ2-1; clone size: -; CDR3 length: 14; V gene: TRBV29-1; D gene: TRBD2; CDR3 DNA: TGCAGCGTGCTTCTGCGGGGGAGCCCCAATGAGCAGTTCTTC; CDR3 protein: CSVLLRGSPNEQFF
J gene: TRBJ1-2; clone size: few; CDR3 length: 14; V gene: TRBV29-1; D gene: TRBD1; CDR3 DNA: TGCAGCGCTGCGACAGGGGGCGAGAACTATGGCTACACCTTC; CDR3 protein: CSAATGGENYGYTF
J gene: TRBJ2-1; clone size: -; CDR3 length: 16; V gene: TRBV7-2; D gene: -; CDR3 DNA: TGTGCCAGCAGCTCCCGCGGCCCATCCTCCTACAATGAGCAGTTCTTC; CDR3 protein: CASSSRGPSSYNEQFF
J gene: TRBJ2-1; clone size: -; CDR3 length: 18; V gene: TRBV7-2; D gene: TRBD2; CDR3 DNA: TGTGCCAGCAGCTTATGGGTAGCGGGGGGGAGACGCCACAATGAGCAGTTCTTC; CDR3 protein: CASSLWVAGGRRHNEQFF
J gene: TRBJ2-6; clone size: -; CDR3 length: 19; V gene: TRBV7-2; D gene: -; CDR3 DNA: TGTGCCAGCAGCTTAACAGGGGGGGCAGCTGGCTCTGGGGCCAACGTCCTGACTTTC; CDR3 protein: CASSLTGGAAGSGANVLTF
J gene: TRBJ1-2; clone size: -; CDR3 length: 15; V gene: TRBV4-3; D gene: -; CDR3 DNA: TGCGCCAGCAGCCAAGAGTGGGGGCGAAGCTATGGCTACACCTTC; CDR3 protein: CASSQEWGRSYGYTF
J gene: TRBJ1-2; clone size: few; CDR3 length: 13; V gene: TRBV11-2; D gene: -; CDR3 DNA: TGTGCCAGCAGCTTAGACCCCCAGGATGGCTACACCTTC; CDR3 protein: CASSLDPQDGYTF
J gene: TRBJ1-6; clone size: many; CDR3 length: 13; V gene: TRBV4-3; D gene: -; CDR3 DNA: TGCGCCAGCAGCCAAGTTGACAGTACACCCCTCCACTTT; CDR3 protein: CASSQVDSTPLHF
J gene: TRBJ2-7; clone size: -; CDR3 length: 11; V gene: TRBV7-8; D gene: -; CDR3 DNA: TGTGCCAGCAGGTTAAGGGGCGAGCAGTACTTC; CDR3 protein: CASRLRGEQYF
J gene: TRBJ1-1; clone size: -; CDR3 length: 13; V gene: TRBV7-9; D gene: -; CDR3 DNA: TGTGCCATAGATCGGAGCGGGGACACTGAAGCTTTCTTT; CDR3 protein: CAIDRSGDTEAFF
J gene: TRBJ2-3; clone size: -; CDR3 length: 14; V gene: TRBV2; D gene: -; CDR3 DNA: TGTGCCAGCAGTGAAGGGCAAACCACAGATACGCAGTATTTT; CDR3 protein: CASSEGQTTDTQYF
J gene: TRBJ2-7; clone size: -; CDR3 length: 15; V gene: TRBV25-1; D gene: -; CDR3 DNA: TGTGCCAGCAGTGAAACCGGCAGGGCAGGCTCCGAGCAGTACTTC; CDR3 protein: CASSETGRAGSEQYF
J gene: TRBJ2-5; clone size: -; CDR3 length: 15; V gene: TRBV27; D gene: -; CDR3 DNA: TGTGCCAGCAGTACAGGGAAGGGGATCCAAGAGACCCAGTACTTC; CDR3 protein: CASSTGKGIQETQYF
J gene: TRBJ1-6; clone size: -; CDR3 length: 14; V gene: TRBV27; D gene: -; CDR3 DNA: TGTGCCAGCAGAAACAGCCTCCCACCATCACCCCTCCACTTT; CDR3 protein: CASRNSLPPSPLHF
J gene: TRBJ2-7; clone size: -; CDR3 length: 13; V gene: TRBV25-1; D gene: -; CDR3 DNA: TGTGCCAGCAGTGAAACTTGGGATCGCGAGCAGTACTTC; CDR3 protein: CASSETWDREQYF
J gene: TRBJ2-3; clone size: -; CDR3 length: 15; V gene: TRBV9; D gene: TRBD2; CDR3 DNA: TGTGCCAGCAGCGAGCGGGGATCACACACAGATACGCAGTATTTT; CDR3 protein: CASSERGSHTDTQYF
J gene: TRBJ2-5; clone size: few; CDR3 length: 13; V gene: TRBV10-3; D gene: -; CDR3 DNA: TGTGCCATCAGAGAACGAAGTCCGGAGACCCAGTACTTC; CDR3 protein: CAIRERSPETQYF
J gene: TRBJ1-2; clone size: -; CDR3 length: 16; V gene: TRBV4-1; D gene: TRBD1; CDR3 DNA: TGCGCCAGCAGCCGCATCCTCGGACAGGGGAACTATGGCTACACCTTC; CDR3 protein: CASSRILGQGNYGYTF
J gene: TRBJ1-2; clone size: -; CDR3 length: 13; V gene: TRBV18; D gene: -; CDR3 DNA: TGTGCCAGCTCACCGACACCGGTACGTGGCTACACCTTC; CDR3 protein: CASSPTPVRGYTF
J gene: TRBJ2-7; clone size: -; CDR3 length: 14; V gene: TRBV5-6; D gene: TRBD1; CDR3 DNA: TGTGCCAGCAGCTTGTCAGGGGGCGCGAACGAGCAGTACTTC; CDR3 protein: CASSLSGGANEQYF